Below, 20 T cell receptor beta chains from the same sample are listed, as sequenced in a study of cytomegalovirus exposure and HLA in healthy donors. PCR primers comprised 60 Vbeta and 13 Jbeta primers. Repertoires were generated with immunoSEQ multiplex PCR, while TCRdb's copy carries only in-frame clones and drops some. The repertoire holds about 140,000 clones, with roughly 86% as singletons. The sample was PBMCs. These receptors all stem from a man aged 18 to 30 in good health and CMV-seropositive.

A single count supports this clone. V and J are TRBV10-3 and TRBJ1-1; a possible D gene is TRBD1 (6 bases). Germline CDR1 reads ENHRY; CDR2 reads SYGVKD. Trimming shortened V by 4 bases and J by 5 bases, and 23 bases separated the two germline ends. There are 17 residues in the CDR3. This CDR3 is CAISGGVVGARSTEAFF. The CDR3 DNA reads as TGTGCCATCAGTGGCGGAGTAGTGGGGGCGAGGAGTACTGAAGCTTTCTTT.

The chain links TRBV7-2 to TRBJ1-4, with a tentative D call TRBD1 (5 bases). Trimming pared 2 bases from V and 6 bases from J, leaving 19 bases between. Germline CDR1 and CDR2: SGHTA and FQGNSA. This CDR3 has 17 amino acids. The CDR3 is CASSLTAVGGWDEKLFF. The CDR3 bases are TGTGCCAGCAGCTTAACTGCCGTCGGGGGGTGGGATGAAAAACTGTTTTTT. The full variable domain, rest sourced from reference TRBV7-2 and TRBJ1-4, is GAGVSQSPSNKVTEKGKDVELRCDPISGHTALYWYRQSLGQGLEFLIYFQGNSAPDKSGLPSDRFSAERTGGSVSTLTIQRTQQEDSAVYLCASSLTAVGGWDEKLFFGSGTQLSVL.

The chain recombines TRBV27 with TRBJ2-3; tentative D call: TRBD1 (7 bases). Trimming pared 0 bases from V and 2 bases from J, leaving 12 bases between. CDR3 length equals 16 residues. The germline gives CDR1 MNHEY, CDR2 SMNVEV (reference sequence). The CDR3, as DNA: TGTGCCAGCAGTTTATCCGGGGGACAGATCACAGATACGCAGTATTTT. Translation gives CASSLSGGQITDTQYF.

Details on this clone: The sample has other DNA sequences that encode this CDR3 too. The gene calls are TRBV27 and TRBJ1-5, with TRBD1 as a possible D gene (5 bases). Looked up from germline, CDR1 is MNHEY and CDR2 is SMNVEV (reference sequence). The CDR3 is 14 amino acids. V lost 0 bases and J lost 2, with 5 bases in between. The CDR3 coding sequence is TGTGCCAGCAGTTTATCGGGGCGCAATCAGCCCCAGCATTTT. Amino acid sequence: CASSLSGRNQPQHF.

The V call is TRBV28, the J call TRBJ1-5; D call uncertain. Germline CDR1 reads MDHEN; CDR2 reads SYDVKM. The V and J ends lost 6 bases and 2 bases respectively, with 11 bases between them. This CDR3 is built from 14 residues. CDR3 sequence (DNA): TGTGCCAGCAGCCTCGGACTGGGCAATCAGCCCCAGCATTTT. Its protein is CASSLGLGNQPQHF.

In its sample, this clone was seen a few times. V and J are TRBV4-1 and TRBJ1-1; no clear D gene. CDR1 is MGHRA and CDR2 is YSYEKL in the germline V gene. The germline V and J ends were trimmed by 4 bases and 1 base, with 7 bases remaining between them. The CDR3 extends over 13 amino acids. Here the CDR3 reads CASSRLQNTEAFF. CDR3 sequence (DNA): TGCGCCAGCAGCCGGCTCCAGAACACTGAAGCTTTCTTT.

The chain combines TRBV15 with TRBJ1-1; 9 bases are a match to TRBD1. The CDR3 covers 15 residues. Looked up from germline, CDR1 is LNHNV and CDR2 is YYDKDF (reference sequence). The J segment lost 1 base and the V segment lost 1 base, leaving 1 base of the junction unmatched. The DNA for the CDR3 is TGTGCCACCAGCAGAGGGGGACAGGGGAACACTGAAGCTTTCTTT. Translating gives CATSRGGQGNTEAFF.

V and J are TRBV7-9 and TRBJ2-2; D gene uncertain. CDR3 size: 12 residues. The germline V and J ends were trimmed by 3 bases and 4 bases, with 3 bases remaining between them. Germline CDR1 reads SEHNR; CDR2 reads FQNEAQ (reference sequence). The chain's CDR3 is CASSFSTGELFF. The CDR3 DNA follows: TGTGCCAGCAGCTTCTCCACCGGGGAGCTGTTTTTT. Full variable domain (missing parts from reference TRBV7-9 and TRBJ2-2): DTGVSQNPRHKITKRGQNVTFRCDPISEHNRLYWYRQTLGQGPEFLTYFQNEAQLEKSRLLSDRFSAERPKGSFSTLEIQRTEQGDSAMYLCASSFSTGELFFGEGSRLTVL.

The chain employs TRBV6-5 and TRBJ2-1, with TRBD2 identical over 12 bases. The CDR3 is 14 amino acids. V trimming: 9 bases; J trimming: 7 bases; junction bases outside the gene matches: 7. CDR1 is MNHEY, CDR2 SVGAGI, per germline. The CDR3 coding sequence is TGTGCCAGTTCTAGGCTAGCGGGAGGGAATGAGCAGTTCTTC. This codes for CASSRLAGGNEQFF.

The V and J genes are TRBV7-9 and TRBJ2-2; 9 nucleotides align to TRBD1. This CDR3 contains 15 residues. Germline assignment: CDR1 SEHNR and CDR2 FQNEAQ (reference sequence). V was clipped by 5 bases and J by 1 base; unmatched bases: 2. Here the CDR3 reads CASSLGQGNTGELFF. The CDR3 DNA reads TGTGCCAGCAGCCTGGGACAGGGGAACACCGGGGAGCTGTTTTTT.

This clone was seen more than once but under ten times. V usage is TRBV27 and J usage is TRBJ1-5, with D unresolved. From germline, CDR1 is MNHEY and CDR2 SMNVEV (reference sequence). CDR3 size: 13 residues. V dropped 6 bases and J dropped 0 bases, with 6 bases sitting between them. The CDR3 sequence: CASSPVSNQPQHF. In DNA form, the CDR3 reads TGTGCCAGCAGCCCAGTTAGCAATCAGCCCCAGCATTTT.

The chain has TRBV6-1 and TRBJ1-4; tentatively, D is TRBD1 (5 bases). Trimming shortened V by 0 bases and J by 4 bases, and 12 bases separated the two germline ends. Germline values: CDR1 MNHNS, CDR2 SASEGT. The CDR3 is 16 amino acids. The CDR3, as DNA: TGTGCCAGCAGTGAAGCCTGGGGCGGGGGTAATGAAAAACTGTTTTTT. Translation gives CASSEAWGGGNEKLFF.

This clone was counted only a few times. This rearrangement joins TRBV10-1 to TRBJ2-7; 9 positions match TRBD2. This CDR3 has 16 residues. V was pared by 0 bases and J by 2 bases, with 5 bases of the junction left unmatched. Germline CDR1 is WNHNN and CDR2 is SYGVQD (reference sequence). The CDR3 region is CASSESGAGGTYEQYF. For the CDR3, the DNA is TGCGCCAGCAGTGAGTCGGGAGCGGGAGGTACCTACGAGCAGTACTTC.

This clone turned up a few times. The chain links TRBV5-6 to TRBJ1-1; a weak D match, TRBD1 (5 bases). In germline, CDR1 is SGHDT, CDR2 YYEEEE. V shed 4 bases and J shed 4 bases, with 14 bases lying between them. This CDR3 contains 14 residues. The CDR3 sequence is CASSPTVPGTEAFF. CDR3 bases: TGTGCCAGCAGCCCGACAGTCCCGGGCACTGAAGCTTTCTTT. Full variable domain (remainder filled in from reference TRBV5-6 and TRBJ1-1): DAGVTQSPTHLIKTRGQQVTLRCSPKSGHDTVSWYQQALGQGPQFIFQYYEEEERQRGNFPDRFSGHQFPNYSSELNVNALLLGDSALYLCASSPTVPGTEAFFGQGTRLTVV.

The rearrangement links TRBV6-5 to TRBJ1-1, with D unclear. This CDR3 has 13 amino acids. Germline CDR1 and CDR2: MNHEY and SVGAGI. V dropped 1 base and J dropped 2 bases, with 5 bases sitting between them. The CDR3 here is CASSYYFNTEAFF. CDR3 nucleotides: TGTGCCAGCAGTTACTACTTCAACACTGAAGCTTTCTTT.

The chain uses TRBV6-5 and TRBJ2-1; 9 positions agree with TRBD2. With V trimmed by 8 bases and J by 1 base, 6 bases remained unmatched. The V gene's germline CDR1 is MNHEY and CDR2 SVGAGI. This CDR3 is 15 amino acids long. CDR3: CASCTTSGSYNEQFF. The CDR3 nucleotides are TGTGCCAGCTGTACGACTAGCGGTTCCTACAATGAGCAGTTCTTC.

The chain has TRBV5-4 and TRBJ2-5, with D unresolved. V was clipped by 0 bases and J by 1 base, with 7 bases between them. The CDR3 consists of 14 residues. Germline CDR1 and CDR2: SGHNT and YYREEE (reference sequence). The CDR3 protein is CASSLEPSQETQYF. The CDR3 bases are TGTGCCAGCAGCTTGGAGCCGTCCCAAGAGACCCAGTACTTC.

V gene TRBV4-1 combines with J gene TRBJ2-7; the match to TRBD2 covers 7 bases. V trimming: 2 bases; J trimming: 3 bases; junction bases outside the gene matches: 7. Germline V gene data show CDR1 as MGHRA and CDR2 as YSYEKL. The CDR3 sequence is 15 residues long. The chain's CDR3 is CASSQSLAVRYEQYF. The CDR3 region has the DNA TGCGCCAGCAGCCAAAGTCTAGCGGTCCGCTACGAGCAGTACTTC.

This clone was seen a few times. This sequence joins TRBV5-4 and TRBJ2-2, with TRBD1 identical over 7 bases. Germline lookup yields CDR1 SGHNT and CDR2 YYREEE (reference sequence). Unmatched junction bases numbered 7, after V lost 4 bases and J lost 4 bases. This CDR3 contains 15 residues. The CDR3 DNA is TGTGCCAGCAGCAGCTGGACAGGAACCACCGGGGAGCTGTTTTTT. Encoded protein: CASSSWTGTTGELFF.

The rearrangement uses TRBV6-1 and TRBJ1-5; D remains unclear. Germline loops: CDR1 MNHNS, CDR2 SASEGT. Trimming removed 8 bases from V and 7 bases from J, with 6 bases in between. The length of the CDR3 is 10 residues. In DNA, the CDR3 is TGTGCCAGCGACTTCCAGCCCCAGCATTTT. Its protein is CASDFQPQHF.